The entry below gives a single T cell receptor beta chain sequence along with its context. These data belong to a study of cytomegalovirus exposure and HLA in healthy donors. J gave up 0 bases and V 3 bases, and 16 bases lay outside the gene matches. The length of the CDR3 is 21 residues. Looked up from germline, CDR1 is MNHEY and CDR2 is SMNVEV (reference sequence). The protocol was immunoSEQ multiplex PCR, while the TCRdb copy is restricted to in-frame clones and leaves out a portion. The repertoire includes over 55,000 clones, approximately 96% of them detected once, and about 0.96% sits in the top ten.

This chain links TRBV27 with TRBJ2-1, with 11 bases identical to TRBD2. This receptor was identified in a man aged 18 to 30 in good health and CMV-seronegative. The sequenced sample consisted of PBMCs. Here the CDR3 DNA reads TGTGCCAGCAGTTTTCACCCGGGACTAGCGGCCCACTCGAGCTCCTACAATGAGCAGTTCTTC. Translation: CASSFHPGLAAHSSSYNEQFF.